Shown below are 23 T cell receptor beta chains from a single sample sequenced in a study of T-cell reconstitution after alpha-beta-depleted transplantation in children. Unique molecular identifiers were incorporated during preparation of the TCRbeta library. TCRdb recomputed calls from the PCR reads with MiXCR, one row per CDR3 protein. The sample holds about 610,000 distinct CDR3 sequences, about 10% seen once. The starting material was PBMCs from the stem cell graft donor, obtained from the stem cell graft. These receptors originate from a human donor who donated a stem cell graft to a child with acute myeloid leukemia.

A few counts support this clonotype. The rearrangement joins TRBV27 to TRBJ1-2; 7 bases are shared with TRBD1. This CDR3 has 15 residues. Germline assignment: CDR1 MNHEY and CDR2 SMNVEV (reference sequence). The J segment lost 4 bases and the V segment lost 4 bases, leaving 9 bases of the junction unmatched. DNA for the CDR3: TGTGCCAGCAGTTCTTTACCCGGGACAGCCTATGGCTACACCTTC. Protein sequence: CASSSLPGTAYGYTF.

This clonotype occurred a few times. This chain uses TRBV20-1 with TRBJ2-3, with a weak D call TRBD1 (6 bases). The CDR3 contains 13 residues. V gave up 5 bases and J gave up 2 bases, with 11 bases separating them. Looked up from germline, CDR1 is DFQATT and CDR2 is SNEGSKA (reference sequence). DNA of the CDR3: TGCAGTGCTGACAGGACGGCCACAGATACGCAGTATTTT. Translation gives CSADRTATDTQYF.

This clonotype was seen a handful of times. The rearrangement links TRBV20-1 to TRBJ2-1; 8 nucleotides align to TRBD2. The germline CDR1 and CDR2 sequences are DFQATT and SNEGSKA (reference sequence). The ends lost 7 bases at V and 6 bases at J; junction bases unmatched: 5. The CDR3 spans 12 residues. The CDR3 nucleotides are TGCAGTGTGAAGCGGGAGACCAATGAGCAGTTCTTC. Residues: CSVKRETNEQFF.

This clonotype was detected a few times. As DNA, the CDR3 is TGCGCCAGCAGCATTGATTCCTCTAGCACAGATACGCAGTATTTT. Its translation: CASSIDSSSTDTQYF. The rearrangement links TRBV5-1 to TRBJ2-3, with D unresolved. CDR3 length: 15 residues. V shed 4 bases and J shed 0 bases, with 12 bases lying between them. Per the germline V gene, CDR1 is SGHRS and CDR2 is YFSETQ.

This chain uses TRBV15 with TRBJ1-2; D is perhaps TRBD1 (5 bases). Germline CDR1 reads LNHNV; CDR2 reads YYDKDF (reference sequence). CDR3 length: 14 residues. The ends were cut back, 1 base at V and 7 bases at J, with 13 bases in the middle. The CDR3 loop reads CATSRGGTGLGYTF. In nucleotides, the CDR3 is TGTGCCACCAGCAGAGGTGGGACCGGACTTGGCTACACCTTC.

CDR3 sequence: CSVLRPLRTEAFF. The CDR3 DNA is TGCAGCGTTCTGCGGCCTCTGAGAACTGAAGCTTTCTTT. The V call is TRBV29-1, the J call TRBJ1-1; no reliable D call. Per the germline V gene, CDR1 is SQVTM and CDR2 is ANQGSEA. Trimming took off 5 bases at V and 5 bases at J, with 15 bases between the two ends. The length of the CDR3 is 13 residues.

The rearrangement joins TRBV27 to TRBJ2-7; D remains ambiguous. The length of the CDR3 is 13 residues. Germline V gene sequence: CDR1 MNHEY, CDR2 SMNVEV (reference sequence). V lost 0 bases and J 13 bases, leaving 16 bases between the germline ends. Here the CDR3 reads CASSLSSHTITYF. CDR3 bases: TGTGCCAGCAGTTTATCGTCACATACTATTACCTACTTC.

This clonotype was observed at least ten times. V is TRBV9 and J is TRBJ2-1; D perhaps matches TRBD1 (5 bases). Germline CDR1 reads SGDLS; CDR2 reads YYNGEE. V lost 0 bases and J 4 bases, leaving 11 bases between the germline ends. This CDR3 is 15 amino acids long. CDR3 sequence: CASSVAPDSYNEQFF. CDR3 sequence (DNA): TGTGCCAGCAGCGTAGCACCCGACAGTTACAATGAGCAGTTCTTC.

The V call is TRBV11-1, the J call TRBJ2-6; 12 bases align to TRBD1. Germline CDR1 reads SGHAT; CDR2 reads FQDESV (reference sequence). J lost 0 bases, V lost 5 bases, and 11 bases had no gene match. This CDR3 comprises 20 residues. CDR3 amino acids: CASSPRDRGHPFSGANVLTF. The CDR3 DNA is TGTGCCAGCAGCCCGAGGGACAGGGGGCATCCCTTCTCTGGGGCCAACGTCCTGACTTTC.

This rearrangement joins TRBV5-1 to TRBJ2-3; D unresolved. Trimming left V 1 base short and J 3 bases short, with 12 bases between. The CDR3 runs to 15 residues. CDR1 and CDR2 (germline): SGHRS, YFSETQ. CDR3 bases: TGCGCCAGCAGCTTGAACCGCGATGGGACAGATACGCAGTATTTT. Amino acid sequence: CASSLNRDGTDTQYF.

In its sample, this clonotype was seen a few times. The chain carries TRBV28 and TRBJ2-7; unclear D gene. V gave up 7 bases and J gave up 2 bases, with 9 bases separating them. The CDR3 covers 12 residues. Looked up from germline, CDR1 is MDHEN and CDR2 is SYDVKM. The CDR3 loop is CASTGSPYEQYF. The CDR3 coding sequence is TGTGCCAGCACAGGCAGTCCCTACGAGCAGTACTTC.

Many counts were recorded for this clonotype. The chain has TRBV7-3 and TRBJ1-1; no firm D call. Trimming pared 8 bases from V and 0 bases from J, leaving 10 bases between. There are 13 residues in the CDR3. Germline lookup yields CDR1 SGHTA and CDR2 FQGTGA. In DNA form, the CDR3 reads TGTGCCAGCCGGGCAGACATGAACACTGAAGCTTTCTTT. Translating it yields CASRADMNTEAFF.

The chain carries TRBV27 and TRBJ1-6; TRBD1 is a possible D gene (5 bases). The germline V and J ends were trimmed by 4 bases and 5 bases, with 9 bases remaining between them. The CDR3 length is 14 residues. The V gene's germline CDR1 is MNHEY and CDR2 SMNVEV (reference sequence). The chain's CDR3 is CASSSRGNNSPLHF. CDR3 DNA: TGTGCCAGCAGTTCCCGGGGCAATAATTCACCCCTCCACTTT.

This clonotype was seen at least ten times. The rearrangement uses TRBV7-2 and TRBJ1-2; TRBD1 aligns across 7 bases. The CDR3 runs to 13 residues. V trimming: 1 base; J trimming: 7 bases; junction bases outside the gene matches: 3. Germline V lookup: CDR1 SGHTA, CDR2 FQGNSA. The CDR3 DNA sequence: TGTGCCAGCAGCTTAGTGAGGGGGCCTGGCTACACCTTC. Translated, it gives CASSLVRGPGYTF.

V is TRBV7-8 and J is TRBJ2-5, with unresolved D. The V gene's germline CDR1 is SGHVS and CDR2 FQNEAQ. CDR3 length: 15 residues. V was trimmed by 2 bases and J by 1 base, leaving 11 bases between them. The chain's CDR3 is CASSLYGRSQETQYF. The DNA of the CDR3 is TGTGCCAGCAGCTTATACGGCAGAAGCCAAGAGACCCAGTACTTC.

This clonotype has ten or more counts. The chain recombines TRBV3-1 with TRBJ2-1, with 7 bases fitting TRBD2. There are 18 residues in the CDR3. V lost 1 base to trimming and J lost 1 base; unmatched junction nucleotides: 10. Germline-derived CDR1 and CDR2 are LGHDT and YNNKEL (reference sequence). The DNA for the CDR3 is TGTGCCAGCAGCCAAGTTGGGGGGGGAGGAGGGTCCTACAATGAGCAGTTCTTC. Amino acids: CASSQVGGGGGSYNEQFF.

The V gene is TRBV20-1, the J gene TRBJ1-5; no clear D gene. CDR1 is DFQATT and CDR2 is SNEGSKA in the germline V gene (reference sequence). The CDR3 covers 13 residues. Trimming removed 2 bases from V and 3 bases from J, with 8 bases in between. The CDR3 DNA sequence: TGCAGTGCTAGATTCGATACCAATCAGCCCCAGCATTTT. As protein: CSARFDTNQPQHF.

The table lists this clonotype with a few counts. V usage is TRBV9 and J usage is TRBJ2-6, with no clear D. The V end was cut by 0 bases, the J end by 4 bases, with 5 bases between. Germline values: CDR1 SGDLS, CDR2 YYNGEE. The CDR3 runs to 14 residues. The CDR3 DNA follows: TGTGCCAGCAGCGTAGATTCCGGGGCCAACGTCCTGACTTTC. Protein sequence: CASSVDSGANVLTF.

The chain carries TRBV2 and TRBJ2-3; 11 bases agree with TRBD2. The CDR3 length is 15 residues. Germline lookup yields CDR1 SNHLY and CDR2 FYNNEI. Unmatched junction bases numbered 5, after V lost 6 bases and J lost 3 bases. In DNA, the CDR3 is TGTGCCAGCAGAGTAGCGGGAGGGCCGACAGATACGCAGTATTTT. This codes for CASRVAGGPTDTQYF.

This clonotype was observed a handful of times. CDR3 protein: CASSSGRLSGNTIYF. The CDR3 bases are TGTGCCAGCAGTTCGGGACGCCTCTCTGGAAACACCATATATTTT. The chain recombines TRBV27 with TRBJ1-3; D possibly corresponds to TRBD1 (5 bases). CDR1 and CDR2 (germline): MNHEY, SMNVEV (reference sequence). With 4 bases removed from V and 0 bases from J, the gap between germline ends came to 10 bases. The CDR3 length is 15 residues.

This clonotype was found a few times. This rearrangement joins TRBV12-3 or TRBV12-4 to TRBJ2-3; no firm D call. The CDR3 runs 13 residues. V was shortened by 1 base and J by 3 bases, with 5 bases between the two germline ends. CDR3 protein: CASSLVRTDTQYF. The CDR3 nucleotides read TGTGCCAGCAGTTTAGTACGGACAGATACGCAGTATTTT.

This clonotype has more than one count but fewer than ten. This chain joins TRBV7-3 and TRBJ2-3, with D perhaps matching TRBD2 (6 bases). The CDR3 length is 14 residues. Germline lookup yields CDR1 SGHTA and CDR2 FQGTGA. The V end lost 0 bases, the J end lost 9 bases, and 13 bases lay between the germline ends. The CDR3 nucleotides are TGTGCCAGCAGCTTAACGCGGGACTTCGACACGCAGTATTTT. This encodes CASSLTRDFDTQYF.

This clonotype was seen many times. The CDR3 nucleotides read TGCAGCGTTGGCGACGGAGAGACCCAGTACTTC. It specifies CSVGDGETQYF. The chain uses TRBV29-1 and TRBJ2-5; D gene ambiguous. The CDR3 contains 11 residues. The ends were cut back, 4 bases at V and 4 bases at J, with 7 bases in the middle. Germline values: CDR1 SQVTM, CDR2 ANQGSEA.